This T cell receptor (beta chain) was sequenced for a study of cytomegalovirus exposure and HLA in healthy donors. Primers for the PCR totalled 60 Vbeta and 13 Jbeta. Here immunoSEQ multiplex PCR was the method, and the copy in TCRdb shows in-frame clones only, minus some. Here the sample spans over 150,000 clones, about 63% being singletons. This receptor was obtained from a woman aged 40-49 years in good health and CMV-seropositive. Source material: PBMCs.

The CDR3 region is CASSLARGLLYQETQYF. The CDR3 DNA follows: TGTGCCAGCAGCTTAGCCAGGGGGCTCCTGTACCAAGAGACCCAGTACTTC. The chain carries TRBV11-2 and TRBJ2-5, with TRBD1 matching over 8 bases. The length of the CDR3 is 17 residues. The germline V gene encodes CDR1 SGHAT and CDR2 FQNNGV. Trimming took 1 base from V and 0 from J; bases not matched to a gene: 7.